These T cell receptor beta chains were read from a single sample in a study of shared clonotypes between healthy human individuals. Assay: immunoSEQ multiplex PCR; the TCRdb copy retains only in-frame clones and omits some. The table shows over 1.5 million clones, with approximately 98% occurring only once. Sequences were obtained from naive CD4+ T cells sorted from blood. The receptors come from a young man in good health. The CDR3 runs from the conserved cysteine through the conserved F or W. A D gene is named only where the DNA matches it firmly. The listing skips clone size in some rows; elsewhere it reads once, few, many or a size class.

d_gene: TRBD2
j_gene: TRBJ2-3
abundance: -
v_gene: TRBV18
CDR3nt: TGTGCCAGCTCACAGACTAGCGGGAGCGACCACCCGCAGTATTTT
CDR3aa: CASSQTSGSDHPQYF

d_gene: TRBD2
j_gene: TRBJ2-7
abundance: -
v_gene: TRBV27
CDR3nt: TGTGCCAGCAGCCTAATCCCAAGTGGGATTGGGCGGGAGAACGAGCAGTACTTC
CDR3aa: CASSLIPSGIGRENEQYF

d_gene: -
j_gene: TRBJ1-4
abundance: once
v_gene: TRBV11-2
CDR3nt: TGTGCCAGCAGCCCGTTCCCTCAGGGTCTAGGAAGTAATGAAAAACTGTTTTTT
CDR3aa: CASSPFPQGLGSNEKLFF

d_gene: TRBD2
j_gene: TRBJ2-1
abundance: -
v_gene: TRBV5-1
CDR3nt: TGCGCCAGCAGCACGACTAGCGGGAGATCGAATGAGCAGTTCTTC
CDR3aa: CASSTTSGRSNEQFF

d_gene: -
j_gene: TRBJ2-7
abundance: -
v_gene: TRBV10-1
CDR3nt: TGCGCCAGCAGTGAGCGGCAGCTGGGGTACGAGCAGTACTTC
CDR3aa: CASSERQLGYEQYF

d_gene: TRBD2
j_gene: TRBJ2-1
abundance: -
v_gene: TRBV6-5
CDR3nt: TGTGCCAGCAGTTACACTAGCGGGATGCAGTTCTTC
CDR3aa: CASSYTSGMQFF

d_gene: -
j_gene: TRBJ2-2
abundance: once
v_gene: TRBV5-1
CDR3nt: TGCGCCAGCAGCTTGGACGGGGGAGCGAACACCGGGGAGCTGTTTTTT
CDR3aa: CASSLDGGANTGELFF

d_gene: -
j_gene: TRBJ2-7
abundance: -
v_gene: TRBV7-9
CDR3nt: TGTGCCAGCAGCCAAGAGGAGTTCTACGAGCAGTACTTC
CDR3aa: CASSQEEFYEQYF

d_gene: TRBD2
j_gene: TRBJ2-1
abundance: -
v_gene: TRBV6-5
CDR3nt: TGTGCCAGCAGTTACTTTCCGGGAGGGGCCAATGAGCAGTTCTTC
CDR3aa: CASSYFPGGANEQFF

d_gene: TRBD2
j_gene: TRBJ2-7
abundance: -
v_gene: TRBV10-3
CDR3nt: TGTGCCACCCTGACTAGCGGGATAAAAGAGCAGTACTTC
CDR3aa: CATLTSGIKEQYF

d_gene: TRBD2
j_gene: TRBJ2-2
abundance: -
v_gene: TRBV30
CDR3nt: TGTGCCTGGAAAAGGACTAGCGGGGTTGGGAACACCGGGGAGCTGTTTTTT
CDR3aa: CAWKRTSGVGNTGELFF

d_gene: -
j_gene: TRBJ2-1
abundance: -
v_gene: TRBV5-6
CDR3nt: TGTGCCAGCAGCACACTTCCAAGCTCCTACAATGAGCAGTTCTTC
CDR3aa: CASSTLPSSYNEQFF

d_gene: TRBD2
j_gene: TRBJ2-5
abundance: once
v_gene: TRBV5-1
CDR3nt: TGCGCCAGCAGCTTGGGCTCTAGCGGGGGCCAAGAGACCCAGTACTTC
CDR3aa: CASSLGSSGGQETQYF

d_gene: -
j_gene: TRBJ1-1
abundance: -
v_gene: TRBV6-5
CDR3nt: TGTGCCAGCAGTTACTCAGGGCGAACTGAAGCTTTCTTT
CDR3aa: CASSYSGRTEAFF

d_gene: TRBD2
j_gene: TRBJ2-7
abundance: -
v_gene: TRBV10-1
CDR3nt: TGCGCCAGCGAGCAACTTGGACTAGCGGGATTCCAATACGAGCAGTACTTC
CDR3aa: CASEQLGLAGFQYEQYF

d_gene: TRBD2
j_gene: TRBJ2-3
abundance: -
v_gene: TRBV7-2
CDR3nt: TGTGCCAGCAGCCCCTACGCCATCACTAGCGGAGCGAGCACAGATACGCAGTATTTT
CDR3aa: CASSPYAITSGASTDTQYF

d_gene: -
j_gene: TRBJ1-2
abundance: -
v_gene: TRBV30
CDR3nt: TGTGCCTCCTTCCCACAAAGGGAGAACTATGGCTACACCTTC
CDR3aa: CASFPQRENYGYTF

d_gene: -
j_gene: TRBJ1-5
abundance: once
v_gene: TRBV7-6
CDR3nt: TGTGCCAGCAGCGGACCTGGGGGCAATCAGCCCCAGCATTTT
CDR3aa: CASSGPGGNQPQHF

d_gene: TRBD1
j_gene: TRBJ2-1
abundance: -
v_gene: TRBV18
CDR3nt: TGTGCCAGCTCACCACGACAGGGCTATGAGCAGTTCTTC
CDR3aa: CASSPRQGYEQFF

d_gene: TRBD2
j_gene: TRBJ2-3
abundance: -
v_gene: TRBV5-1
CDR3nt: TGCGCCAGCAGCTTAAGGACTAGCGGGAGGGCCGCAGATACGCAGTATTTT
CDR3aa: CASSLRTSGRAADTQYF

d_gene: TRBD2
j_gene: TRBJ2-3
abundance: -
v_gene: TRBV5-1
CDR3nt: TGCGCCAGCAGCTTGGGCATAGCGGGTTACGGAGATACGCAGTATTTT
CDR3aa: CASSLGIAGYGDTQYF

d_gene: -
j_gene: TRBJ1-1
abundance: -
v_gene: TRBV11-3
CDR3nt: TGTGCCAGCAGCTTGACCGTGAACACTGAAGCTTTCTTT
CDR3aa: CASSLTVNTEAFF

d_gene: -
j_gene: TRBJ2-7
abundance: -
v_gene: TRBV18
CDR3nt: TGTGCCAGCTCACCATCCTATGAGCCCTACGAGCAGTACTTC
CDR3aa: CASSPSYEPYEQYF

d_gene: TRBD2
j_gene: TRBJ2-1
abundance: -
v_gene: TRBV5-1
CDR3nt: TGCGCCAGCAGCTTGGCGACTAGCGGGAGCTTCGACAATGAGCAGTTCTTC
CDR3aa: CASSLATSGSFDNEQFF

d_gene: TRBD2
j_gene: TRBJ2-1
abundance: -
v_gene: TRBV10-3
CDR3nt: TGTGCCATCAGTGAGGGGGGACTAGCGGGAGGTTCCTACAATGAGCAGTTCTTC
CDR3aa: CAISEGGLAGGSYNEQFF

d_gene: -
j_gene: TRBJ1-1
abundance: -
v_gene: TRBV25-1
CDR3nt: TGTGCCAGCAGCACGACAAGGGGCACTGAAGCTTTCTTT
CDR3aa: CASSTTRGTEAFF

d_gene: -
j_gene: TRBJ1-1
abundance: -
v_gene: TRBV2
CDR3nt: TGTGCCAGCAGTAGGTCCCTCATGAACACTGAAGCTTTCTTT
CDR3aa: CASSRSLMNTEAFF

d_gene: -
j_gene: TRBJ1-2
abundance: -
v_gene: TRBV6-5
CDR3nt: TGTGCCAGCAGCCGGGGCAGGAACTATGGCTACACCTTC
CDR3aa: CASSRGRNYGYTF

d_gene: -
j_gene: TRBJ1-3
abundance: -
v_gene: TRBV7-2
CDR3nt: TGTGCCAGCAGCTTACCTCAACAGGGACTCTCTGGAAACACCATATATTTT
CDR3aa: CASSLPQQGLSGNTIYF

d_gene: TRBD2
j_gene: TRBJ2-7
abundance: once
v_gene: TRBV29-1
CDR3nt: TGCAGCGTTGATGACGGGAGGGCTTACGAGCAGTACTTC
CDR3aa: CSVDDGRAYEQYF

d_gene: TRBD2
j_gene: TRBJ2-1
abundance: -
v_gene: TRBV7-6
CDR3nt: TGTGCCAGCAGCCCCCTTAGCGGGAGGATAGTGAGACAGTTCTTC
CDR3aa: CASSPLSGRIVRQFF

d_gene: TRBD1
j_gene: TRBJ1-1
abundance: -
v_gene: TRBV19
CDR3nt: TGTGCCAGTAGACTTACAGGGGGCGGTCGGAACACTGAAGCTTTCTTT
CDR3aa: CASRLTGGGRNTEAFF

d_gene: -
j_gene: TRBJ2-2
abundance: -
v_gene: TRBV9
CDR3nt: TGTGCCAGCAGCCTGACCGGAGTGAACACCGGGGAGCTGTTTTTT
CDR3aa: CASSLTGVNTGELFF

d_gene: -
j_gene: TRBJ1-4
abundance: -
v_gene: TRBV7-2
CDR3nt: TGTGCCAGCAGCCCCGGACAGCGTAATGAAAAACTGTTTTTT
CDR3aa: CASSPGQRNEKLFF

d_gene: -
j_gene: TRBJ2-1
abundance: -
v_gene: TRBV7-6
CDR3nt: TGTGCCAGCAGCTTAGGGCAGGACAATGAGCAGTTCTTC
CDR3aa: CASSLGQDNEQFF

d_gene: TRBD2
j_gene: TRBJ2-1
abundance: -
v_gene: TRBV10-1
CDR3nt: TGCGCCAGCAGTGATGCTAGCGGGGGATCCTACAATGAGCAGTTCTTC
CDR3aa: CASSDASGGSYNEQFF

d_gene: TRBD1
j_gene: TRBJ2-3
abundance: -
v_gene: TRBV5-1
CDR3nt: TGCGCCAGCAGCCTCCGACAGGGGAGTGGCACAGATACGCAGTATTTT
CDR3aa: CASSLRQGSGTDTQYF

d_gene: -
j_gene: TRBJ2-1
abundance: once
v_gene: TRBV13
CDR3nt: TGTGCCAGCAGCACCAGGCTAAATGAGCAGTTCTTC
CDR3aa: CASSTRLNEQFF

d_gene: -
j_gene: TRBJ2-7
abundance: -
v_gene: TRBV5-1
CDR3nt: TGCGCCAGCAGCCTGGTCGTCAGCTACGAGCAGTACTTC
CDR3aa: CASSLVVSYEQYF

d_gene: -
j_gene: TRBJ2-1
abundance: -
v_gene: TRBV9
CDR3nt: TGTGCCAGCAGCGTAGTCTTGGCCTCCTACAATGAGCAGTTCTTC
CDR3aa: CASSVVLASYNEQFF

d_gene: -
j_gene: TRBJ2-3
abundance: -
v_gene: TRBV7-9
CDR3nt: TGTGCCAGCAGCTTGAGCACAGATACGCAGTATTTT
CDR3aa: CASSLSTDTQYF

d_gene: TRBD1
j_gene: TRBJ2-7
abundance: -
v_gene: TRBV29-1
CDR3nt: TGCAGCGTTGCCGGGACAGTACCGAGCTCCTACGAGCAGTACTTC
CDR3aa: CSVAGTVPSSYEQYF

d_gene: TRBD1
j_gene: TRBJ2-3
abundance: -
v_gene: TRBV29-1
CDR3nt: TGCAGCGTTGCCGGACAGGGGGGGTCGGATACGCAGTATTTT
CDR3aa: CSVAGQGGSDTQYF

d_gene: TRBD1
j_gene: TRBJ2-5
abundance: -
v_gene: TRBV2
CDR3nt: TGTGCCAGATCCAAAGGGACAGGGGCATGGGAGACCCAGTACTTC
CDR3aa: CARSKGTGAWETQYF

d_gene: -
j_gene: TRBJ1-5
abundance: -
v_gene: TRBV28
CDR3nt: TGTGCCAGCAGTTTCCTTCTCCTTGGTCAGCCCCAGCATTTT
CDR3aa: CASSFLLLGQPQHF

d_gene: -
j_gene: TRBJ2-2
abundance: -
v_gene: TRBV10-1
CDR3nt: TGCGCCAGCAGTGAACAGGGGAACACCGGGGAGCTGTTTTTT
CDR3aa: CASSEQGNTGELFF

d_gene: TRBD2
j_gene: TRBJ2-7
abundance: once
v_gene: TRBV6-8
CDR3nt: TGTGCCAGCAGTTTCCCACTCGGTAGCGGGAGCGCCTACGAGCAGTACTTC
CDR3aa: CASSFPLGSGSAYEQYF

d_gene: -
j_gene: TRBJ2-7
abundance: -
v_gene: TRBV27
CDR3nt: TGTGCCAGCGGCCGATCCGGGAGCTCATCCTACGAGCAGTACTTC
CDR3aa: CASGRSGSSSYEQYF

d_gene: -
j_gene: TRBJ2-6
abundance: -
v_gene: TRBV9
CDR3nt: TGTGCCAGCAGCGTCCGCTCTAGCTCTGGGGCCAACGTCCTGACTTTC
CDR3aa: CASSVRSSSGANVLTF

d_gene: TRBD1
j_gene: TRBJ2-3
abundance: -
v_gene: TRBV2
CDR3nt: TGTGCCAGCAGCTCGCTGGCAGGGGGCAGCACAGATACGCAGTATTTT
CDR3aa: CASSSLAGGSTDTQYF

d_gene: -
j_gene: TRBJ1-4
abundance: -
v_gene: TRBV28
CDR3nt: TGTGCCAGCAGCCCCGGGCCCGCTTTCGGCCGTGAGAAACTGTTTTTT
CDR3aa: CASSPGPAFGREKLFF

d_gene: -
j_gene: TRBJ2-2
abundance: once
v_gene: TRBV10-1
CDR3nt: TGCGCCAGCAGCAGAGAGAACACCGGGGAGCTGTTTTTT
CDR3aa: CASSRENTGELFF

d_gene: -
j_gene: TRBJ2-7
abundance: -
v_gene: TRBV10-3
CDR3nt: TGTGCCATCAGTGAGTCCGAATACGAGCAGTACTTC
CDR3aa: CAISESEYEQYF